The source of this T cell receptor (beta chain) is a study of graft-versus-host responses after intestinal transplantation. Study overall: Each transplant was multivisceral, liver-intestinal, or isolated intestinal. Broader study findings: Within the allografts of patients who had graft-donor T cell macrochimerism, graft-versus-host to host-versus-graft clonal ratios were high. Recipient marrow held GvH clones, some first seen in ileum or blood.

A word on this clone: The antigen is not known.

The germline V and J ends were trimmed by 3 bases and 5 bases, with 13 bases remaining between them. Germline CDR1 GTSNPN, CDR2 SVGIG (reference sequence). The CDR3 runs 13 residues. Libraries were prepared by immunoSEQ multiplex PCR; TCRdb keeps only in-frame clonotypes and omits some of them. Of 86,000 or so clones listed, 80% to 95% are singletons. This clonotype originated in a human donor who received an intestinal transplant. The sample in question was unstimulated CD8+ T cells sorted from spleen or lymph node cells, obtained before intestinal transplant. The chain joins TRBV30 to TRBJ1-1; unclear D gene. DNA for the CDR3: TGTGCCTGGAGGAGTGGGGTCGGGACTGAAGCTTTCTTT. Translating gives CAWRSGVGTEAFF.